Below, 6 T cell receptor beta chains from the same sample are listed, as sequenced in a study of T cell responses to AZD1222 COVID-19 vaccine. The repertoire was sequenced with immunoSEQ multiplex PCR; TCRdb's copy has only in-frame clones and lacks some. The data contain approximately 80,000 clones, 80% to 90% of them seen just once; the ten biggest clones take up around 5%. Material: peripheral blood, obtained on day 0 of AZD1222 vaccination. The receptors were gathered from an adult in good health.

J is TRBJ1-2 and V is TRBV7-9; D ambiguous. CDR1 and CDR2 from the germline V gene are SEHNR and FQNEAQ (reference sequence). V was cut by 2 bases and J by 2 bases, with 9 bases left in between. CDR3 length: 14 amino acids. CDR3 DNA: TGTGCCAGCAGCTTAAGTATAGCAAACTATGGCTACACCTTC. Translation gives CASSLSIANYGYTF.

This chain links TRBV30 with TRBJ2-2; D might be TRBD2 (5 bases). The germline gives CDR1 GTSNPN, CDR2 SVGIG (reference sequence). V shed 8 bases and J shed 1 base, with 14 bases lying between them. The CDR3 sequence is 14 residues long. CDR3 in DNA: TGTGCCCTGTATTCCGGGGTGAACACCGGGGAGCTGTTTTTT. Protein: CALYSGVNTGELFF.

The V gene is TRBV3-1 (or the pseudogene TRBV3-2), the J gene TRBJ1-1, with D perhaps matching TRBD1 (5 bases). The CDR3 consists of 16 residues. The germline V gene encodes CDR1 LGHDT and CDR2 YNNKEL (reference sequence). V dropped 4 bases and J dropped 1 base, with 16 bases sitting between them. The CDR3 DNA follows: TGTGCCAGCAGCCTAAGGCTGGGGGTTCAGAACACTGAAGCTTTCTTT. It is translated as CASSLRLGVQNTEAFF.

The chain uses TRBV5-1 and TRBJ2-1, with TRBD1 identical over 8 bases. CDR3 size: 15 residues. CDR1 SGHRS and CDR2 YFSETQ come from the germline V gene. Trimming cost V 6 bases and J 6 bases; bases outside gene matches: 11. The CDR3 loop reads CASTQVQGAGNEQFF. In DNA form, the CDR3 reads TGCGCCAGCACCCAAGTTCAGGGGGCGGGCAATGAGCAGTTCTTC. Drawing the rest from reference TRBV5-1 and TRBJ2-1, the complete variable domain is KAGVTQTPRYLIKTRGQQVTLSCSPISGHRSVSWYQQTPGQGLQFLFEYFSETQRNKGNFPGRFSGRQFSNSRSEMNVSTLELGDSALYLCASTQVQGAGNEQFFGPGTRLTVL.

This clone has a handful of counts. The gene calls are TRBV5-1 and TRBJ1-1, with TRBD1 matching 8 bases. In germline, CDR1 is SGHRS, CDR2 YFSETQ. The ends lost 0 bases at V and 5 bases at J; junction bases unmatched: 9. The CDR3 loop spans 16 amino acids. The CDR3 loop is CASSLGTTGDGTEAFF. Written as DNA, the CDR3 is TGCGCCAGCAGCTTGGGGACGACAGGGGATGGTACTGAAGCTTTCTTT.

V gene TRBV10-3 combines with J gene TRBJ2-7; D remains ambiguous. The CDR3 runs 12 residues. The V gene lost 8 bases and the J gene lost 2 bases, with 10 bases spanning the gap. CDR1 ENHRY and CDR2 SYGVKD come from the germline V gene. CDR3 amino acids: CAIGGPTYEQYF. The CDR3 DNA is TGTGCCATCGGTGGCCCTACCTACGAGCAGTACTTC.